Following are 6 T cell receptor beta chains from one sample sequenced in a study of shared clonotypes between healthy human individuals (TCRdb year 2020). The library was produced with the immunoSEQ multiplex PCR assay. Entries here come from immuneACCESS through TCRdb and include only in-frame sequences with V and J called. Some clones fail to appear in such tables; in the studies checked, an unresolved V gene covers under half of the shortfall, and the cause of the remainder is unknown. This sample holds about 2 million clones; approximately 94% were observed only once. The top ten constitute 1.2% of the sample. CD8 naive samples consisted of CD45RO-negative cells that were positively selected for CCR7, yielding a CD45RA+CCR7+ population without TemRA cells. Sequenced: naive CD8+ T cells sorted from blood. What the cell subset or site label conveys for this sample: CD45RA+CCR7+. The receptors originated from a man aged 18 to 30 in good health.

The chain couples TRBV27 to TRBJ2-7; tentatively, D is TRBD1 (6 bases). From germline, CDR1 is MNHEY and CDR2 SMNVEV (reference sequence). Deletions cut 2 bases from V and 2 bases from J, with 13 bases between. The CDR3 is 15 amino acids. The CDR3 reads CASSLSGTWTYEQYF. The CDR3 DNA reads TGTGCCAGCAGTTTAAGTGGGACATGGACCTACGAGCAGTACTTC.

CDR3 in amino acids: CASSREDGAQETQYF. CDR3 coding DNA: TGTGCCAGCAGCCGTGAAGACGGAGCCCAAGAGACCCAGTACTTC. The chain links TRBV2 to TRBJ2-5, with D uncertain. Germline CDR1 reads SNHLY; CDR2 reads FYNNEI. The CDR3 loop spans 15 amino acids. The germline V and J ends were trimmed by 6 bases and 1 base, with 15 bases remaining between them.

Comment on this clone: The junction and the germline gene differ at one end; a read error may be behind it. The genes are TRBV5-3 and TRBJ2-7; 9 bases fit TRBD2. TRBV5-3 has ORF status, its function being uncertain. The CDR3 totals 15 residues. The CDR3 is CASSLRLAGFYEQYF. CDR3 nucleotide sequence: TGTGCCAGCAGCTTAAGGCTAGCGGGATTTTACGAGCAGTACTTC.

CDR3 bases: TGTGCCAGCAGCTTCGGGACACGCGAGCAGTACTTC. Protein: CASSFGTREQYF. The gene calls are TRBV7-9 and TRBJ2-7; TRBD1 is a possible D gene (6 bases). Germline values: CDR1 SEHNR, CDR2 FQNEAQ (reference sequence). The CDR3 is 12 amino acids. V shed 3 bases and J shed 6 bases, with 9 bases lying between them.

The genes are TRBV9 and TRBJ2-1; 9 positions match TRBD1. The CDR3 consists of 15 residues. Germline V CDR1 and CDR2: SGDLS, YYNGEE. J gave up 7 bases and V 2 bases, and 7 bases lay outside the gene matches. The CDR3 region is CASSVSGTGMNEQFF. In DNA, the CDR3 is TGTGCCAGCAGCGTTTCCGGGACAGGGATGAATGAGCAGTTCTTC.

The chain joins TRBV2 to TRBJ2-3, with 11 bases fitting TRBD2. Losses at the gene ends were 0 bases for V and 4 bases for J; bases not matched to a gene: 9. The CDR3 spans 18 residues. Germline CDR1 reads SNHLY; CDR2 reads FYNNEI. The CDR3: CASSEASLAGEIADTQYF. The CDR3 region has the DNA TGTGCCAGCAGTGAAGCTTCACTAGCGGGAGAGATTGCAGATACGCAGTATTTT.